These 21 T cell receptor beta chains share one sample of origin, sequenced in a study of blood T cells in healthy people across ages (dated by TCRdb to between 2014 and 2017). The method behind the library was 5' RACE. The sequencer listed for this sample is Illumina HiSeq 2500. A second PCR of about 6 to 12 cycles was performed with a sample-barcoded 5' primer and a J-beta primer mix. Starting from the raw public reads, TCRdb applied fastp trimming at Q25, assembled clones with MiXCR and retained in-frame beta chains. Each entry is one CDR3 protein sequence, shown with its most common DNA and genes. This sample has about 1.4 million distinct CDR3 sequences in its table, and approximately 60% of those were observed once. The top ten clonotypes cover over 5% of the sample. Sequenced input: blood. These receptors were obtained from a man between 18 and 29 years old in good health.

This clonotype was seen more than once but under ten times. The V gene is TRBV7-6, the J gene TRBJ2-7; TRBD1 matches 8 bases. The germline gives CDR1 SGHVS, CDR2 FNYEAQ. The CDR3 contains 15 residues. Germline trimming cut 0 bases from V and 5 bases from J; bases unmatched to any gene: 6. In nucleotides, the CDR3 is TGTGCCAGCAGCTTAGCAGGGGGGACAGGAGACGAGCAGTACTTC. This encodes CASSLAGGTGDEQYF. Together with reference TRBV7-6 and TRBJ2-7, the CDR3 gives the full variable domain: GAGVSQSPRYKVTKRGQDVALRCDPISGHVSLYWYRQALGQGPEFLTYFNYEAQQDKSGLPNDRFSAERPEGSISTLTIQRTEQRDSAMYRCASSLAGGTGDEQYFGPGTRLTVT.

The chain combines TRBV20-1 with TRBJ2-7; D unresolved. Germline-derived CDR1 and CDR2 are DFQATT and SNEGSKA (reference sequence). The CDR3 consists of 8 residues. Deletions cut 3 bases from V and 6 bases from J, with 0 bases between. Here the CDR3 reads CSASEQYF. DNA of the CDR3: TGCAGTGCTAGCGAGCAGTACTTC.

The CDR3 coding sequence is TGCAGTGCTAGAGATGGCAGGGACCACGAGCAGTACTTC. Translated, it gives CSARDGRDHEQYF. J is TRBJ2-4 and V is TRBV20-1; D possibly matches TRBD1 or TRBD2 (5 bases each). The J call is uncertain, as TRBJ2-7 better fits the DNA end. Germline CDR1 and CDR2: DFQATT and SNEGSKA (reference sequence). This CDR3 has 13 residues.

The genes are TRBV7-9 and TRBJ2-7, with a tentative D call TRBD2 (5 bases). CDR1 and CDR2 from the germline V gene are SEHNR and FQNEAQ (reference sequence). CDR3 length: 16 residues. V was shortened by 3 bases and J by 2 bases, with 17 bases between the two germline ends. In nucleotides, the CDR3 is TGTGCCAGCAGCTTTGTAGCCGAGCGGCATCCCTACGAGCAGTACTTC. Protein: CASSFVAERHPYEQYF.

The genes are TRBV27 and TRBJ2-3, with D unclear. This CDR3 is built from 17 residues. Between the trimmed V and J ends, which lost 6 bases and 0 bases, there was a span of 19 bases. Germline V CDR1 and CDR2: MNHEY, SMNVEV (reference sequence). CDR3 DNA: TGTGCCAGCAGCCCCCAGGTTGCGGAAGCTAGCACAGATACGCAGTATTTT. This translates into CASSPQVAEASTDTQYF.

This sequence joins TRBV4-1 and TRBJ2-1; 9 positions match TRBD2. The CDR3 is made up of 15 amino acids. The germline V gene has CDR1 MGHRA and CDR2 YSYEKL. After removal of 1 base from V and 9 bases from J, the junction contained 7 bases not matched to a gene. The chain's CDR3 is CASSQVAGGPGEQFF. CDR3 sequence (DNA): TGCGCCAGCAGCCAAGTTGCGGGAGGGCCAGGTGAGCAGTTCTTC.

The chain's CDR3 is CASSQVSRGANNEQFF. The CDR3 DNA is TGTGCCAGCAGCCAAGTGAGTCGAGGGGCGAACAATGAGCAGTTCTTC. The V call is TRBV4-2, the J call TRBJ2-1, with D possibly being TRBD1 or TRBD2 (5 bases each). V dropped 1 base and J dropped 5 bases, with 15 bases sitting between them. Germline assignment: CDR1 LGHNA and CDR2 YNFKEQ. The CDR3 sequence is 16 residues long.

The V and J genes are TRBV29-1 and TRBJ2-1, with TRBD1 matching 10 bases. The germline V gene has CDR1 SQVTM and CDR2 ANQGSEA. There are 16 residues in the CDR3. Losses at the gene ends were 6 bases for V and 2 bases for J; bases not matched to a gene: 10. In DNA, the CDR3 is TGCAGCGTGGAGGGTACGGACAGGGGGGCCTACAATGAGCAGTTCTTC. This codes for CSVEGTDRGAYNEQFF.

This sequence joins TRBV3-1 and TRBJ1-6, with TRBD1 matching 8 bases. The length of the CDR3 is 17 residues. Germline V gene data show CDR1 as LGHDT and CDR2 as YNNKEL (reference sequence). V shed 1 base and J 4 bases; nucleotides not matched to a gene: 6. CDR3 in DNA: TGTGCCAGCAGCCAAGGCGGACAGGGCCTGTATAATTCACCCCTCCACTTT. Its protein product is CASSQGGQGLYNSPLHF.

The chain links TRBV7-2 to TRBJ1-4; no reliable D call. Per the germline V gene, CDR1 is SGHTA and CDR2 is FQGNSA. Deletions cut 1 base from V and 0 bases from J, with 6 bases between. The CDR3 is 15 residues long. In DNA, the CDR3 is TGTGCCAGCAGCTTAGAGGCTGCAACTAATGAAAAACTGTTTTTT. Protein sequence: CASSLEAATNEKLFF.

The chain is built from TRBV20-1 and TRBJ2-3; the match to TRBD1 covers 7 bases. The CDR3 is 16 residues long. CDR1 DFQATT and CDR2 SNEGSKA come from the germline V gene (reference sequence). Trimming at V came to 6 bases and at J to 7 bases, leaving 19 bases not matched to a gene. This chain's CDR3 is CSAKTPVGQISYTQYF. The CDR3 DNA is TGCAGTGCAAAAACCCCGGTGGGACAGATTTCTTATACGCAGTATTTT.

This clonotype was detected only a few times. CDR3 coding DNA: TGTGCCAGCAGCGCCGAGGGCTACGAGCAGTACTTC. It translates to CASSAEGYEQYF. The chain carries TRBV3-1 and TRBJ2-7; possibly TRBD2 for D (5 bases). The V gene lost 5 bases and the J gene lost 3 bases, with 8 bases spanning the gap. CDR1 and CDR2 (germline): LGHDT, YNNKEL (reference sequence). This CDR3 is 12 amino acids long.

CDR3 bases: TGCAGTGGAGTGGGGGTAGCGGGAGCCGGTAGGCGCGAGCAGTACTTC. This sequence encodes CSGVGVAGAGRREQYF. This chain uses TRBV20-1 with TRBJ2-7, with 9 bases aligning to TRBD2. This CDR3 is 16 amino acids long. Unmatched junction bases numbered 19, after V lost 7 bases and J lost 6 bases. Germline CDR1 DFQATT, CDR2 SNEGSKA (reference sequence).

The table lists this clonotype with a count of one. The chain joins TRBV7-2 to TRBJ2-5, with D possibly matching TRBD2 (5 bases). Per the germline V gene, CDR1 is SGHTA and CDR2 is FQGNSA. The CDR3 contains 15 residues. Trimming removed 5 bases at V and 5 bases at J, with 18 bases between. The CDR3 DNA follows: TGTGCCAGCAGCCCCAGCGGAGGTTGGGAGGAGACCCAGTACTTC. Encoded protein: CASSPSGGWEETQYF.

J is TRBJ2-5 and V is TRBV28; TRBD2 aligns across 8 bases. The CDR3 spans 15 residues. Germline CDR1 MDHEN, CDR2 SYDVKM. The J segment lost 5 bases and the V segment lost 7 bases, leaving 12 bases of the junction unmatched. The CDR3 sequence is CASKEIGGGSETQYF. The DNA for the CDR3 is TGTGCCAGCAAAGAGATAGGCGGGGGGTCGGAGACCCAGTACTTC.

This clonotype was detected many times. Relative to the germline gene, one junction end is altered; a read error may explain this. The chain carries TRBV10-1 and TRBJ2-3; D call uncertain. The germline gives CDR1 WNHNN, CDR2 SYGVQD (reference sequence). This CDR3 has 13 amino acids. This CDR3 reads CASSESGTDTQYF. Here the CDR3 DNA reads TGTGCCAGCAGTGAAAGTGGTACAGATACGCAGTATTTT.

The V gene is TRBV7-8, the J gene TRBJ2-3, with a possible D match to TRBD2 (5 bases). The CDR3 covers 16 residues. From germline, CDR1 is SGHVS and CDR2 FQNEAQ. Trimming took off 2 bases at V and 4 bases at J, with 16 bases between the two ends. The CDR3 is CASSLRQLPEADTQYF. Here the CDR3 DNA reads TGTGCCAGCAGCTTAAGGCAACTCCCGGAGGCAGATACGCAGTATTTT.

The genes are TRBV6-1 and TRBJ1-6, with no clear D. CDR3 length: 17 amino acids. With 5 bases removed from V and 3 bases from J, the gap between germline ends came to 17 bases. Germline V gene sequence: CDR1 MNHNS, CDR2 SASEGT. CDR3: CASSPDFGRDYNSPLHF. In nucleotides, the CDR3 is TGTGCCAGCAGTCCGGATTTTGGCAGAGACTATAATTCACCCCTCCACTTT.

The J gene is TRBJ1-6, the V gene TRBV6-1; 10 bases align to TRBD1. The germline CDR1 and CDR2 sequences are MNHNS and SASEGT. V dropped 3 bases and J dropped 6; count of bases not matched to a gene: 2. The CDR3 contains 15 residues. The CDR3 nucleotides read TGTGCCAGCAGTGATTGGGACAGGGGTAATTCACCCCTCCACTTT. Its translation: CASSDWDRGNSPLHF.

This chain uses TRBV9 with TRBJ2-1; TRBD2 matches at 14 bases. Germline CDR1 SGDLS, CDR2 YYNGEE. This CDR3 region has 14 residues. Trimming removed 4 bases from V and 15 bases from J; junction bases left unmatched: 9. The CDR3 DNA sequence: TGTGCCAGCAGCATCGGGACTAGCGGGAGTTATAGGTTCTTC. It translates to CASSIGTSGSYRFF.

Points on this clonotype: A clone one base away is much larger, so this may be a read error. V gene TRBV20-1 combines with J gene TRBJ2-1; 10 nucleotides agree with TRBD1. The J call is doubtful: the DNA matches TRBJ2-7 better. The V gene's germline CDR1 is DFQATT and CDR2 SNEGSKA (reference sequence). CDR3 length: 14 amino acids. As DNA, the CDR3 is TGCAGTGCTCCGGACAGGGGGTTGTACAATGAGCAGTACTTC. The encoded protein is CSAPDRGLYNEQYF.